This T cell receptor beta chain was found in a study of shared clonotypes between healthy human individuals. Whole-study context: Three plates each covered CD4 naive and memory; CD8 naive two, CD8 memory one.

The data were produced by immunoSEQ multiplex PCR, yet TCRdb's version contains in-frame clones alone and is incomplete. The data hold fewer than 850,000 clones, with about 97% observed a single time. Naive CD8 cells lacked CD45RO, underwent positive selection for CCR7 and left out terminally differentiated effector memory CD45RA+ cells. Turning to this clone: The antigen is not known.

The germline V gene encodes CDR1 SGHDT and CDR2 YYEEEE. CDR3 length: 13 residues. The V gene lost 8 bases and the J gene lost 0 bases, with 12 bases spanning the gap. Findings and caveats of the study: Several donors showed sharing of approximately 4.7% of naive CD4 clonotypes.

Sequenced: naive CD8+ T cells sorted from blood. The TCR was taken from a man aged 25-45 years in good health. This chain joins TRBV5-6 and TRBJ2-7; D call uncertain. In nucleotides, the CDR3 is TGTGCCAGTCAGGTCTTGAGCTCCTACGAGCAGTACTTC. Its translation: CASQVLSSYEQYF. The variable domain in full, completed from reference TRBV5-6 and TRBJ2-7, reads DAGVTQSPTHLIKTRGQQVTLRCSPKSGHDTVSWYQQALGQGPQFIFQYYEEEERQRGNFPDRFSGHQFPNYSSELNVNALLLGDSALYLCASQVLSSYEQYFGPGTRLTVT.